These T cell receptor beta chains were read from a single sample in a study of T cell responses to AZD1222 COVID-19 vaccine. The data were produced by immunoSEQ multiplex PCR, yet TCRdb's version contains in-frame clones alone and is incomplete. The table lists 250,000 or so clones, approximately 95% of them singletons. This specimen was peripheral blood, taken on day 0 of AZD1222 vaccination. Receptors were obtained from an adult in good health. Each CDR3 is given with its conserved first and last residue. The D gene is left open where the match is weak. Size is stated for part of the rows, as once, few or many counts, or as a class when the clone is expanded.

j_call: TRBJ2-7
d_call: .
clone_size: .
cdr3_length: 14
v_call: TRBV4-1
cdr3_aa: CASRPGLLSYEQYF
cdr3_nt: TGCGCCAGCCGACCGGGACTCCTTTCCTACGAGCAGTACTTC

j_call: TRBJ2-7
d_call: .
clone_size: .
cdr3_length: 12
v_call: TRBV2
cdr3_aa: CASSDRAGEQYF
cdr3_nt: TGTGCCAGCAGTGACAGGGCTGGCGAGCAGTACTTC

j_call: TRBJ1-5
d_call: .
clone_size: .
cdr3_length: 14
v_call: TRBV28
cdr3_aa: CASQIQGRNQPQHF
cdr3_nt: TGTGCCAGCCAAATACAGGGACGCAATCAGCCCCAGCATTTT

j_call: TRBJ2-1
d_call: .
clone_size: .
cdr3_length: 12
v_call: TRBV7-5
cdr3_aa: CARSFSYNEQFF
cdr3_nt: TGTGCCAGAAGCTTTTCTTACAATGAGCAGTTCTTC

j_call: TRBJ2-4
d_call: .
clone_size: .
cdr3_length: 13
v_call: TRBV12-3/TRBV12-4
cdr3_aa: CASSSRGQPIQYF
cdr3_nt: TGTGCCAGCAGTTCCCGGGGCCAGCCCATTCAGTACTTC

j_call: TRBJ2-5
d_call: TRBD2
clone_size: .
cdr3_length: 16
v_call: TRBV27
cdr3_aa: CASSLGTSGLQETQYF
cdr3_nt: TGTGCCAGCAGTTTAGGTACTAGCGGGCTTCAAGAGACCCAGTACTTC

j_call: TRBJ1-2
d_call: TRBD1
clone_size: .
cdr3_length: 16
v_call: TRBV9
cdr3_aa: CASSVEMGQGGNGYTF
cdr3_nt: TGTGCCAGCAGCGTAGAGATGGGACAGGGAGGGAATGGCTACACCTTC

j_call: TRBJ2-3
d_call: .
clone_size: once
cdr3_length: 13
v_call: TRBV4-2
cdr3_aa: CASSHRGTDTQYF
cdr3_nt: TGTGCCAGCAGCCACAGGGGAACAGATACGCAGTATTTT

j_call: TRBJ2-3
d_call: .
clone_size: .
cdr3_length: 12
v_call: TRBV28
cdr3_aa: CASSLSTDTQYF
cdr3_nt: TGTGCCAGCAGTCTTTCCACAGATACGCAGTATTTT

j_call: TRBJ1-4
d_call: TRBD1
clone_size: .
cdr3_length: 14
v_call: TRBV6-6
cdr3_aa: CASSGQGRNEKLFF
cdr3_nt: TGTGCCAGCAGTGGACAGGGGAGGAATGAAAAACTGTTTTTT

j_call: TRBJ1-1
d_call: TRBD1
clone_size: few
cdr3_length: 17
v_call: TRBV7-8
cdr3_aa: CASARGRTGGKNTEAFF
cdr3_nt: TGTGCCAGCGCCCGAGGGAGGACAGGGGGCAAGAACACTGAAGCTTTCTTT

j_call: TRBJ1-5
d_call: TRBD1
clone_size: .
cdr3_length: 14
v_call: TRBV5-5
cdr3_aa: CASRQTGGNQPQHF
cdr3_nt: TGTGCCAGCAGACAGACAGGGGGCAATCAGCCCCAGCATTTT

j_call: TRBJ2-1
d_call: .
clone_size: .
cdr3_length: 18
v_call: TRBV9
cdr3_aa: CASSPSYGSGGPYNEQFF
cdr3_nt: TGTGCCAGCAGCCCCTCCTACGGGAGCGGCGGTCCCTACAATGAGCAGTTCTTC

j_call: TRBJ2-7
d_call: .
clone_size: .
cdr3_length: 13
v_call: TRBV18
cdr3_aa: CASSRENAGEQYF
cdr3_nt: TGTGCCAGCTCTCGGGAGAATGCGGGCGAGCAGTACTTC

j_call: TRBJ2-7
d_call: .
clone_size: .
cdr3_length: 15
v_call: TRBV7-9
cdr3_aa: CASSSPRDSPYEQYF
cdr3_nt: TGTGCCAGCAGCTCACCGCGGGACTCCCCCTACGAGCAGTACTTC

j_call: TRBJ1-1
d_call: .
clone_size: .
cdr3_length: 15
v_call: TRBV27
cdr3_aa: CASSPSGLTGTEAFF
cdr3_nt: TGTGCCAGCAGTCCCTCGGGTCTAACAGGCACTGAAGCTTTCTTT

j_call: TRBJ2-3
d_call: .
clone_size: .
cdr3_length: 14
v_call: TRBV5-1
cdr3_aa: CASSLDRDPFSQYF
cdr3_nt: TGCGCCAGCAGCTTGGACCGGGACCCCTTTTCGCAGTATTTT

j_call: TRBJ2-7
d_call: TRBD2
clone_size: once
cdr3_length: 14
v_call: TRBV7-2
cdr3_aa: CASSLAGTSTEQYF
cdr3_nt: TGTGCCAGCAGCTTAGCGGGGACTAGTACCGAGCAGTACTTC

j_call: TRBJ2-3
d_call: TRBD1
clone_size: .
cdr3_length: 16
v_call: TRBV19
cdr3_aa: CASTPGQGRGTDTQYF
cdr3_nt: TGTGCCAGTACTCCGGGACAGGGGAGGGGCACAGATACGCAGTATTTT

j_call: TRBJ2-1
d_call: .
clone_size: .
cdr3_length: 12
v_call: TRBV5-6
cdr3_aa: CASSLLDNEQFF
cdr3_nt: TGTGCCAGCAGCTTATTAGACAATGAGCAGTTCTTC

j_call: TRBJ2-7
d_call: .
clone_size: once
cdr3_length: 14
v_call: TRBV10-3
cdr3_aa: CAISGSTGNYEQYF
cdr3_nt: TGTGCCATCAGTGGATCGACTGGCAACTACGAGCAGTACTTC

j_call: TRBJ1-6
d_call: .
clone_size: .
cdr3_length: 13
v_call: TRBV5-1
cdr3_aa: CASSLLPNSPLHF
cdr3_nt: TGCGCCAGCAGCTTGTTACCGAATTCACCCCTCCACTTT

j_call: TRBJ2-4
d_call: .
clone_size: once
cdr3_length: 17
v_call: TRBV14
cdr3_aa: CASSQERGPFAKNIQYF
cdr3_nt: TGTGCCAGCAGCCAAGAGCGGGGACCCTTCGCCAAAAACATTCAGTACTTC

j_call: TRBJ1-2
d_call: TRBD1
clone_size: .
cdr3_length: 16
v_call: TRBV10-1
cdr3_aa: CASRPGQGCTNYGYTF
cdr3_nt: TGCGCCAGCAGACCGGGACAGGGTTGTACTAACTATGGCTACACCTTC

j_call: TRBJ2-5
d_call: .
clone_size: .
cdr3_length: 17
v_call: TRBV7-3
cdr3_aa: CASSFRRTSSLVETQYF
cdr3_nt: TGTGCCAGCAGCTTCCGCCGAACAAGTTCCCTGGTGGAGACCCAGTACTTC

j_call: TRBJ1-1
d_call: .
clone_size: .
cdr3_length: 13
v_call: TRBV2
cdr3_aa: CASSENGDTEAFF
cdr3_nt: TGTGCCAGCAGTGAAAATGGGGACACTGAAGCTTTCTTT

j_call: TRBJ2-2
d_call: .
clone_size: .
cdr3_length: 16
v_call: TRBV19
cdr3_aa: CASSLTGDLNTGELFF
cdr3_nt: TGTGCCAGTAGCCTGACAGGAGACTTGAACACCGGGGAGCTGTTTTTT

j_call: TRBJ2-2
d_call: TRBD2
clone_size: .
cdr3_length: 14
v_call: TRBV19
cdr3_aa: CASSREGYTGELFF
cdr3_nt: TGTGCCAGTAGTAGGGAGGGATACACCGGGGAGCTGTTTTTT

j_call: TRBJ1-1
d_call: .
clone_size: .
cdr3_length: 11
v_call: TRBV6-5
cdr3_aa: CASEEGGSAFF
cdr3_nt: TGTGCCAGCGAGGAGGGGGGTTCAGCTTTCTTT

j_call: TRBJ2-7
d_call: TRBD2
clone_size: .
cdr3_length: 17
v_call: TRBV4-3
cdr3_aa: CASSQDRAGALSYEQYF
cdr3_nt: TGCGCCAGCAGCCAAGACAGAGCGGGAGCCCTCTCCTACGAGCAGTACTTC

j_call: TRBJ2-5
d_call: .
clone_size: .
cdr3_length: 14
v_call: TRBV28
cdr3_aa: CASSLDPGEETQYF
cdr3_nt: TGTGCCAGCAGTTTAGACCCAGGGGAAGAGACCCAGTACTTC

j_call: TRBJ1-2
d_call: .
clone_size: .
cdr3_length: 14
v_call: TRBV10-3
cdr3_aa: CAISGAGTIYGYTF
cdr3_nt: TGTGCCATCAGTGGGGCCGGGACAATCTATGGCTACACCTTC

j_call: TRBJ1-2
d_call: .
clone_size: .
cdr3_length: 14
v_call: TRBV6-1
cdr3_aa: CASSEKPGGYGYTF
cdr3_nt: TGTGCCAGCAGTGAAAAACCGGGCGGGTATGGCTACACCTTC

j_call: TRBJ2-5
d_call: .
clone_size: .
cdr3_length: 14
v_call: TRBV4-1
cdr3_aa: CASSPAGREKTQYF
cdr3_nt: TGCGCCAGCAGCCCCGCAGGTAGGGAGAAGACCCAGTACTTC

j_call: TRBJ1-2
d_call: .
clone_size: .
cdr3_length: 12
v_call: TRBV5-1
cdr3_aa: CASSSGEGGYTF
cdr3_nt: TGCGCCAGCAGCTCAGGGGAGGGTGGCTACACCTTC

j_call: TRBJ2-5
d_call: .
clone_size: .
cdr3_length: 16
v_call: TRBV9
cdr3_aa: CASSVLGIGRGETQYF
cdr3_nt: TGTGCCAGCAGCGTACTTGGGATCGGGCGAGGAGAGACCCAGTACTTC

j_call: TRBJ2-7
d_call: TRBD1
clone_size: .
cdr3_length: 13
v_call: TRBV18
cdr3_aa: CASSPGQGREQYF
cdr3_nt: TGTGCCAGCTCACCGGGACAGGGGAGGGAGCAGTACTTC

j_call: TRBJ2-5
d_call: .
clone_size: once
cdr3_length: 15
v_call: TRBV4-1
cdr3_aa: CASSQVGGTLETQYF
cdr3_nt: TGCGCCAGCAGCCAGGTTGGCGGGACACTAGAGACCCAGTACTTC

j_call: TRBJ1-3
d_call: TRBD1
clone_size: once
cdr3_length: 16
v_call: TRBV6-1
cdr3_aa: CASSGRDSDSGNTIYF
cdr3_nt: TGTGCCAGCAGTGGTCGGGACAGTGACTCTGGAAACACCATATATTTT

j_call: TRBJ2-2
d_call: .
clone_size: .
cdr3_length: 16
v_call: TRBV28
cdr3_aa: CASRPLGRAFPGELFF
cdr3_nt: TGTGCCAGCAGACCCCTTGGACGGGCCTTTCCCGGGGAGCTGTTTTTT

j_call: TRBJ1-1
d_call: .
clone_size: .
cdr3_length: 14
v_call: TRBV7-2
cdr3_aa: CASSQPQGYTEAFF
cdr3_nt: TGTGCCAGCAGCCAACCTCAGGGTTACACTGAAGCTTTCTTT